The 10 T cell receptor beta chains below come from one sample, sequenced in a study of blood T cells in healthy people across ages. Sample-barcoded 5' priming and a J-beta primer mix drove a second PCR of roughly 7 to 11 cycles. From the 5' RACE reads, TCRdb called clonotypes with MiXCR, one entry per CDR3 protein. The repertoire has about 840,000 distinct CDR3 sequences, almost 30% of them found once; the top ten carry 9.5% to 13%. These data were also reused for a study on T cells of mothers and their children.

The sequenced material came from blood. All receptors derive from a woman between 40 and 55 years old in good health.

The chain carries TRBV5-1 and TRBJ2-5; 7 bases agree with TRBD1. The length of the CDR3 is 15 residues. CDR1 and CDR2 from the germline V gene are SGHRS and YFSETQ. The V gene end was trimmed by 4 bases and the J gene end by 5 bases; junction bases not matched to a gene: 11. This CDR3 reads CASSPGTAAGETQYF. The CDR3 bases are TGCGCCAGCAGCCCAGGGACAGCGGCGGGTGAGACCCAGTACTTC. Drawing the rest from reference TRBV5-1 and TRBJ2-5, the complete variable domain is KAGVTQTPRYLIKTRGQQVTLSCSPISGHRSVSWYQQTPGQGLQFLFEYFSETQRNKGNFPGRFSGRQFSNSRSEMNVSTLELGDSALYLCASSPGTAAGETQYFGPGTRLLVL.

Concerning this clonotype itself: A much larger clone differs by one base, so this may be a read error. As DNA, the CDR3 is TGCGCCGGCAGCTTGGTTGACAGGGGAGGCAATGAGCAGTTCTTC. It codes for CAGSLVDRGGNEQFF. The genes are TRBV5-1 and TRBJ2-1; 8 positions match TRBD1. This CDR3 is 15 amino acids long. Germline loops: CDR1 SGHRS, CDR2 YFSETQ.

This clonotype was counted between two and nine times. This rearrangement joins TRBV4-1 to TRBJ1-1; 7 positions match TRBD1. The CDR3 length is 16 residues. V dropped 2 bases and J dropped 1; count of bases not matched to a gene: 7. Germline loops: CDR1 MGHRA, CDR2 YSYEKL. Written as DNA, the CDR3 is TGCGCCAGCAGCCAACCCAGGACAGGACGGAACACTGAAGCTTTCTTT. This translates into CASSQPRTGRNTEAFF.

Details on this clonotype: With a much larger clone just one base away, this may be a read error. The chain has TRBV14 and TRBJ2-1, with a possible D match to TRBD2 (6 bases). Trimming shortened V by 2 bases and J by 4 bases, and 15 bases separated the two germline ends. Germline lookup yields CDR1 SGHDN and CDR2 FVKESK. The CDR3 sequence is 16 residues long. Here the CDR3 reads CASSQLTGVPYNEQFF. The CDR3 nucleotides are TGTGCCAGCAGCCAACTAACGGGGGTGCCTTACAATGAGCAGTTCTTC.

Note on this clonotype: At one boundary the junction diverges from the germline segment, which might be a read error. V gene TRBV12-3 or TRBV12-4 combines with J gene TRBJ2-7; 8 bases match TRBD1. The CDR3 runs 14 residues. Written as DNA, the CDR3 is TGTGCCAGCAGTCTAGCGCAGGGGGCTTCTGACCAGTACTTC. Translating gives CASSLAQGASDQYF.

The chain combines TRBV4-1 with TRBJ2-7; 7 bases line up with TRBD2. Trimming at V came to 0 bases and at J to 0 bases, leaving 2 bases not matched to a gene. Per the germline V gene, CDR1 is MGHRA and CDR2 is YSYEKL. The CDR3 is made up of 15 amino acids. Here the CDR3 DNA reads TGCGCCAGCAGCCAAGAGGGGACTACCTCCTACGAGCAGTACTTC. Protein: CASSQEGTTSYEQYF.

In this sample, this clonotype turned up a few times. The rearrangement joins TRBV30 to TRBJ1-5; 7 positions match TRBD1. CDR1 is GTSNPN, CDR2 SVGIG, per germline (reference sequence). V was clipped by 2 bases and J by 2 bases; unmatched bases: 3. This CDR3 region has 14 residues. The CDR3 DNA reads TGTGCCTGGAGTCACGACAGGGGCAATCAGCCCCAGCATTTT. Its translation is CAWSHDRGNQPQHF.

This clonotype has a handful of counts. The chain combines TRBV7-2 with TRBJ1-4; possibly TRBD1 for D (5 bases). Germline values: CDR1 SGHTA, CDR2 FQGNSA. Trimming shortened V by 7 bases and J by 3 bases, and 18 bases separated the two germline ends. The CDR3 is made up of 16 amino acids. CDR3 sequence (DNA): TGTGCCAGCACCTCACCTAAGATACAGGCTAATGAAAAACTGTTTTTT. This gives the protein CASTSPKIQANEKLFF.

This clonotype was found many times. The gene calls are TRBV5-1 and TRBJ2-7, with D possibly being TRBD1 or TRBD2 (6 bases each). Germline assignment: CDR1 SGHRS and CDR2 YFSETQ. This CDR3 has 12 residues. V lost 5 bases to trimming and J lost 3 bases, with 9 bases between them. This CDR3 reads CASRGGHYEQYF. The CDR3 DNA is TGCGCCAGCAGAGGGGGGCACTACGAGCAGTACTTC.

This clonotype was seen a few times. The CDR3 sequence is CSVVGVRSYNEQFF. As DNA, the CDR3 is TGCAGCGTTGTCGGGGTTCGCTCCTACAATGAGCAGTTCTTC. The chain carries TRBV29-1 and TRBJ2-1; D is perhaps TRBD2 (5 bases). The CDR3 length is 14 residues. V shed 4 bases and J shed 0 bases, with 10 bases lying between them. The V gene's germline CDR1 is SQVTM and CDR2 ANQGSEA.